This is a list of T cell receptor beta chains from one sample in a study of CD8 T cells in ankylosing spondylitis. TCRdb analysed the 5' RACE reads with MiXCR anew, one entry per CDR3 protein. The data show around 53,000 distinct CDR3 sequences, about 7% seen once. Sequencing was carried out using blood, either unsorted or a sorted T cell fraction (not recorded which). All receptors derive from a female donor with ankylosing spondylitis or in good health (not recorded which). Each CDR3 is given without its conserved first and last residue. The order of the fields is J gene, clone size, V gene, CDR3 protein. The size entry is marked missing in some rows and otherwise reads once, few, many or a size class.

>TRBJ1-5|-|TRBV20-1
SAMSPYSNQPQH
>TRBJ2-5|many|TRBV4-2
ASSRPSGGQETQY
>TRBJ2-3|many|TRBV9
ASSGTPSTDTQY
>TRBJ2-1|-|TRBV7-9
ASSGSISSYNEQF
>TRBJ1-1|many|TRBV25-1
ASSGGQYGTEAF
>TRBJ2-7|many|TRBV14
ASSQGLGQGSYEQY
>TRBJ1-4|many|TRBV12-3/TRBV12-4
ASSGTEYNEKLF
>TRBJ1-1|many|TRBV7-9
ASSLAPRRTEAF
>TRBJ2-7|-|TRBV7-9
ASSLGQLAYEQY
>TRBJ2-5|-|TRBV20-1
SAREGAGQETQY
>TRBJ1-1|many|TRBV2
ASSADIKAF
>TRBJ1-4|many|TRBV10-2
ASLGQGGEKLF
>TRBJ2-3|many|TRBV5-4
ASSLGGEADTQY
>TRBJ1-2|many|TRBV3-1
ASSLNHGYT
>TRBJ1-1|many|TRBV7-8
ASSLAGMGGEAF
>TRBJ2-1|many|TRBV5-1
ASRTGGPNYSYNEQF
>TRBJ1-2|many|TRBV5-5
ASSKGQPSLNYGYT
>TRBJ1-5|many|TRBV5-1
ASSLEGQGSNQPQH
>TRBJ1-4|once|TRBV6-2/TRBV6-3
ASRTARGRINEKLF
>TRBJ1-1|many|TRBV20-1
SATGHLNTEAF
>TRBJ2-5|many|TRBV10-3
AISQYELGLQY
>TRBJ1-4|many|TRBV7-7
ASSLWSIDEKLF
>TRBJ2-2|-|TRBV3-1
ASSQEGPWDSGTGELF
>TRBJ2-2|many|TRBV24-1
ATSDLAGGRSTGELF
>TRBJ2-5|once|TRBV5-5
ASSRLGSQETQY
>TRBJ1-5|many|TRBV10-3
AISDSGLSNQPQH
>TRBJ1-5|few|TRBV7-2
ASSSEGYNQPQH
>TRBJ1-5|few|TRBV20-1
SARDFGGHSNQPQH
>TRBJ2-2|many|TRBV29-1
SVDPGSGELF
>TRBJ2-4|many|TRBV4-2
ASSQALLPNNIQY
>TRBJ1-3|many|TRBV5-1
ASSLIPTTGGNTIY
>TRBJ1-5|many|TRBV20-1
SARGTGGQPQH
>TRBJ2-1|many|TRBV10-1
ASSGGPDGEERDEQF
>TRBJ2-4|many|TRBV13
ASSTRGGRNIQY
>TRBJ1-6|many|TRBV6-1
ASSEVRVNSPLH
>TRBJ2-7|many|TRBV5-1
ASSLASFYEQY
>TRBJ1-5|many|TRBV5-1
ASSLGDTQPQH
>TRBJ1-1|once|TRBV25-1
ASSEYEGVNTEAF
>TRBJ2-3|many|TRBV29-1
SVDGSGGARRTDTQY
>TRBJ2-1|many|TRBV4-2
ASSLAGQVNYNEQF
>TRBJ2-2|many|TRBV7-9
ASSITDTGELF
>TRBJ1-1|many|TRBV5-1
ASSIGQGATEAF
>TRBJ1-1|many|TRBV27
ASSLLGQTNTEAF
>TRBJ2-1|-|TRBV2
ASRWTSGEYNEQF
>TRBJ2-1|many|TRBV4-1
ASSQVAVSGSAYNEQF
>TRBJ1-1|many|TRBV6-1
ASSRTGGRGTEAF
>TRBJ1-1|few|TRBV28
ASSLSRGLRNVEPGSNTEAF
>TRBJ2-3|many|TRBV7-8
ASSLGGGGAPYADTQY
>TRBJ1-4|many|TRBV15
ATSRDRGLDEKLF